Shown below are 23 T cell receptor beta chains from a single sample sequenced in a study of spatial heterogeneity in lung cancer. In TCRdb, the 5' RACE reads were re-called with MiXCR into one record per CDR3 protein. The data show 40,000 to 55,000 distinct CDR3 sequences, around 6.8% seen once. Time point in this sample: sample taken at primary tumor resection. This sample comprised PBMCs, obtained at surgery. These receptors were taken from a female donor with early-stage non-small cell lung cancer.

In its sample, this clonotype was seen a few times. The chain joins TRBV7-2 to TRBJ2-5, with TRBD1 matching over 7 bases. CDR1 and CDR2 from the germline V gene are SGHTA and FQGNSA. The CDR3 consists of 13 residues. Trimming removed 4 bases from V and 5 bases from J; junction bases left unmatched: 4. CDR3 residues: CASSWTGQETQYF. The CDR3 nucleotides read TGTGCCAGCAGCTGGACAGGTCAGGAGACCCAGTACTTC.

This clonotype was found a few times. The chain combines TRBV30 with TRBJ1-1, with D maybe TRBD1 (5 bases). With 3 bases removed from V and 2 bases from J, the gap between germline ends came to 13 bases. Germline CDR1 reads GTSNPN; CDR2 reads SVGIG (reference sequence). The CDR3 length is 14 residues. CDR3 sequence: CAWRYTGLNTEAFF. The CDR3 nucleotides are TGTGCCTGGAGGTACACAGGCCTTAACACTGAAGCTTTCTTT.

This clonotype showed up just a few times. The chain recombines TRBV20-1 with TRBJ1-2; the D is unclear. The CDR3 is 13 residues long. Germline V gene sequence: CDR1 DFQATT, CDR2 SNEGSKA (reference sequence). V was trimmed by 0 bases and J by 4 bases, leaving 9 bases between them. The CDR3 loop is CSARELRSYGYTF. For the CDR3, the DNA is TGCAGTGCTAGAGAGCTCAGAAGCTATGGCTACACCTTC.

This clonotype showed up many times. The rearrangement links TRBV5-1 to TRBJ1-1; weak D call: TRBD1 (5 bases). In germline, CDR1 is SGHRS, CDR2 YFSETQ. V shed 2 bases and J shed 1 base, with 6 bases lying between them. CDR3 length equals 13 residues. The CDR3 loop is CASSFGQNTEAFF. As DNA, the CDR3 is TGCGCCAGCAGCTTCGGACAGAACACTGAAGCTTTCTTT.

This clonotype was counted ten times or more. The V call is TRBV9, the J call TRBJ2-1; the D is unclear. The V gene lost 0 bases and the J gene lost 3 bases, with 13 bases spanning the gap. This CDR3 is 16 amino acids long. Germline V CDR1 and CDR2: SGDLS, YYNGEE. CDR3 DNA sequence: TGTGCCAGCAGCGTAGGGGCAAGGCTACTCTACAATGAGCAGTTCTTC. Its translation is CASSVGARLLYNEQFF.

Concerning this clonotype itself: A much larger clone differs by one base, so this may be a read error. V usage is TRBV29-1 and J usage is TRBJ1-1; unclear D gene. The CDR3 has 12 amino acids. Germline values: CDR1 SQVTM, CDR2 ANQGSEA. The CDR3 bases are TGCAGCATTGAAGACACGAACACTGAAGCTTTCTTT. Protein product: CSIEDTNTEAFF.

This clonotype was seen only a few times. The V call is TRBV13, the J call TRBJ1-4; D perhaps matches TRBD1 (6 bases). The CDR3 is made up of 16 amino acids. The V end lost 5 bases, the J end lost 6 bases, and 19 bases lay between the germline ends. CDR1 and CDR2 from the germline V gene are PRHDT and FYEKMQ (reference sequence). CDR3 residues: CASSTTNREFHEKLFF. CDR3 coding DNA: TGTGCCAGCAGCACAACTAACAGGGAGTTCCATGAAAAACTGTTTTTT.

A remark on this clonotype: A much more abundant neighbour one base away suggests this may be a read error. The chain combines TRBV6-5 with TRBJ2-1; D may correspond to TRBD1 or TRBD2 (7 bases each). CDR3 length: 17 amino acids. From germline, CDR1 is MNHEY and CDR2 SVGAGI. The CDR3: CASCAGGAAGLYSEQFF. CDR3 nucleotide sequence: TGTGCCAGCTGTGCAGGGGGTGCAGCGGGACTCTACAGTGAGCAGTTCTTC.

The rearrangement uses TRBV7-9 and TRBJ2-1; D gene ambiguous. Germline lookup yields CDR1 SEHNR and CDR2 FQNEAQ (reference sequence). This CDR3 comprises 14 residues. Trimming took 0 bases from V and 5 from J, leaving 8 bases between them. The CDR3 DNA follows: TGTGCCAGCAGCTTAGCCGGCAGAAACAATGAGCAGTTCTTC. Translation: CASSLAGRNNEQFF. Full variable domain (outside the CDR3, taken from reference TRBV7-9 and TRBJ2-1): DTGVSQNPRHKITKRGQNVTFRCDPISEHNRLYWYRQTLGQGPEFLTYFQNEAQLEKSRLLSDRFSAERPKGSFSTLEIQRTEQGDSAMYLCASSLAGRNNEQFFGPGTRLTVL.

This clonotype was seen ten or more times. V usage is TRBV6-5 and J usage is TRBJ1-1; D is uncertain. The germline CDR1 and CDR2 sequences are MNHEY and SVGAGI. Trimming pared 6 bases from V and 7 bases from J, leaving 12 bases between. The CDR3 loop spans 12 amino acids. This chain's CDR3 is CASRGFSVEAFF. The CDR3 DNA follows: TGTGCCAGCAGGGGGTTTTCGGTTGAAGCTTTCTTT.

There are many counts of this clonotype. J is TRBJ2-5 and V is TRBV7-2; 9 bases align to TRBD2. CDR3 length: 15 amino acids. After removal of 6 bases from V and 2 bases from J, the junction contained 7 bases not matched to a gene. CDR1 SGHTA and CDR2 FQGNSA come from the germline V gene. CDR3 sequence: CASSSRLAVQETQYF. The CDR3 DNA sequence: TGTGCCAGCAGTTCTAGACTAGCGGTACAAGAGACCCAGTACTTC.

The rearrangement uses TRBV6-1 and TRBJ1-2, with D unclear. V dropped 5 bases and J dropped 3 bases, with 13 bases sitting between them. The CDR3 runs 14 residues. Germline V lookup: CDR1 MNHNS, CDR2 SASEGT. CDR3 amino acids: CASSPEVRYYGYTF. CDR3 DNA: TGTGCCAGCAGTCCAGAGGTCCGCTACTATGGCTACACCTTC.

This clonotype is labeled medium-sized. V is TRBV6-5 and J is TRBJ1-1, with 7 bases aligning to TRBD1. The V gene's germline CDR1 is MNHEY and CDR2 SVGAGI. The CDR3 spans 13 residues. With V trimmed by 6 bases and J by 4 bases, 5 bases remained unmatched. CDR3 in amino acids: CASRKQGTTEAFF. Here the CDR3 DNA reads TGTGCCAGCAGAAAACAGGGGACCACTGAAGCTTTCTTT.

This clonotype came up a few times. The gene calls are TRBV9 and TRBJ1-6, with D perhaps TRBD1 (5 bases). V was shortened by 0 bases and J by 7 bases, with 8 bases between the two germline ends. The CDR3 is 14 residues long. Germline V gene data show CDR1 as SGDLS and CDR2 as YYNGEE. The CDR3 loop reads CASSVAGTNSPLHF. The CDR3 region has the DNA TGTGCCAGCAGCGTAGCCGGGACCAATTCACCCCTCCACTTT.

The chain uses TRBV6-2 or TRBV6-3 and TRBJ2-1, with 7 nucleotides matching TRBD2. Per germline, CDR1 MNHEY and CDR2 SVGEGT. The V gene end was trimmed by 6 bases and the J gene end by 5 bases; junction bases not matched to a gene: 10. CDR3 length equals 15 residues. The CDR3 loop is CASSPLRLADNEQFF. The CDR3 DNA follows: TGTGCCAGCAGCCCCCTCCGGCTAGCGGACAATGAGCAGTTCTTC.

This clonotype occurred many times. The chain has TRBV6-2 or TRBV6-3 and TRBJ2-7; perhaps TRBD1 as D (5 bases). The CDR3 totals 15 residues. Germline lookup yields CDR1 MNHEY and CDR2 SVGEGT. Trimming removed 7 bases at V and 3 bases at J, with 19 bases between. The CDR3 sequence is CASNRPTVPNYEQYF. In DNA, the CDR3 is TGTGCCAGCAATCGACCGACAGTACCAAACTACGAGCAGTACTTC.

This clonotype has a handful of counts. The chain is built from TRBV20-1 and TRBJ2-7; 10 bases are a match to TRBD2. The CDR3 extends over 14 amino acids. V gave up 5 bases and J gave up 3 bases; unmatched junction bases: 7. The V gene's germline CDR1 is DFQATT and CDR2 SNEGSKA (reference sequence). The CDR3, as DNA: TGCAGTGCTGACACTACTAGCGGGGACTACGAGCAGTACTTC. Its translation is CSADTTSGDYEQYF.

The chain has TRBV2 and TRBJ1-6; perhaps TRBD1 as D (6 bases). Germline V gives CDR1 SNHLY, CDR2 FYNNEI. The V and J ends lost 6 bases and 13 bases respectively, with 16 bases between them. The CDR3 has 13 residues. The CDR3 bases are TGTGCCAGCAGGGGGGACATAGTAACGCCCCTCCACTTT. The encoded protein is CASRGDIVTPLHF.

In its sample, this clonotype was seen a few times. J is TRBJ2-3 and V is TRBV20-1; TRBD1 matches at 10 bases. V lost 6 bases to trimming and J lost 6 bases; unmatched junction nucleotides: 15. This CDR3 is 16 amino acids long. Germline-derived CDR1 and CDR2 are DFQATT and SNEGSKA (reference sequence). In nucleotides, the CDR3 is TGCAGTGCCATAACCCGGGACAGGGGAAGTGCGGATACGCAGTATTTT. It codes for CSAITRDRGSADTQYF.

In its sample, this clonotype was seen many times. The CDR3 nucleotides read TGTGCCAGCAGTGAAGGGATGAACACTGAAGCTTTCTTT. Its translation: CASSEGMNTEAFF. The chain links TRBV25-1 to TRBJ1-1; no firm D call. Germline loops: CDR1 MGHDK, CDR2 SYGVNS. V lost 2 bases and J lost 0, with 4 bases in between. The CDR3 covers 13 residues. The whole variable domain, remainder taken from reference TRBV25-1 and TRBJ1-1, is EADIYQTPRYLVIGTGKKITLECSQTMGHDKMYWYQQDPGMELHLIHYSYGVNSTEKGDLSSESTVSRIRTEHFPLTLESARPSHTSQYLCASSEGMNTEAFFGQGTRLTVV.

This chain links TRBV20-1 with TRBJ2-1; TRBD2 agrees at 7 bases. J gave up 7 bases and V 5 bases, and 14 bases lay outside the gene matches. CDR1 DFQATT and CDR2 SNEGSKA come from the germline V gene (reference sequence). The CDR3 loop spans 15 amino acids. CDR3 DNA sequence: TGCAGTGCTCCCCCCTCTAGCGGCTCCGGGAATGAGCAGTTCTTC. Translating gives CSAPPSSGSGNEQFF.

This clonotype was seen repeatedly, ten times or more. CDR3 in amino acids: CASTQGTGPSTDTQYF. CDR3 bases: TGCGCCAGCACACAGGGGACAGGGCCTAGCACAGATACGCAGTATTTT. This sequence joins TRBV5-1 and TRBJ2-3; 9 bases are shared with TRBD1. The CDR3 totals 16 residues. Looked up from germline, CDR1 is SGHRS and CDR2 is YFSETQ. J lost 0 bases, V lost 6 bases, and 8 bases had no gene match.

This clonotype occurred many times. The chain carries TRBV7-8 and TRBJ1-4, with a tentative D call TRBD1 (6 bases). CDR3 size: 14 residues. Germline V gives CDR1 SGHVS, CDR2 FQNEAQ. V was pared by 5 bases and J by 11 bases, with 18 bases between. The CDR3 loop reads CASSLDRSWGKLFF. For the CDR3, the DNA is TGTGCCAGCAGCCTCGACAGGTCCTGGGGGAAACTGTTTTTT. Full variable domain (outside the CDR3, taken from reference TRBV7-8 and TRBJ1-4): GAGVSQSPRYKVAKRGQDVALRCDPISGHVSLFWYQQALGQGPEFLTYFQNEAQLDKSGLPSDRFFAERPEGSVSTLKIQRTQQEDSAVYLCASSLDRSWGKLFFGSGTQLSVL.